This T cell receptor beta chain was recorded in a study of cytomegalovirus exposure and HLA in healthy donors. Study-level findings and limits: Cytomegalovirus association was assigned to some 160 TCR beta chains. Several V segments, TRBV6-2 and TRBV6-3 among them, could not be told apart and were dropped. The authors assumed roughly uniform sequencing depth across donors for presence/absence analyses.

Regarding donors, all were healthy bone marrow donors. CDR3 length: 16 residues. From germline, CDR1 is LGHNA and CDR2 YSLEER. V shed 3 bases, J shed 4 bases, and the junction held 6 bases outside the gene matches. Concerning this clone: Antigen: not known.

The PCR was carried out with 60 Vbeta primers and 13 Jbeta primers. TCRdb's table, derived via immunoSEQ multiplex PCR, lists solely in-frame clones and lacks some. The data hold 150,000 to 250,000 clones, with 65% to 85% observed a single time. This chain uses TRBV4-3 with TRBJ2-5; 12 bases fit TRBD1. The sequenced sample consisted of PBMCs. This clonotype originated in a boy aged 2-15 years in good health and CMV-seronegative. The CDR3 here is CASSQIRDRGRETQYF. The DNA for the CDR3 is TGCGCCAGCAGCCAGATCCGGGACAGGGGGCGAGAGACCCAGTACTTC.